A selection of T cell receptor beta chains follows, all from one sample in a study of blood T cell repertoires in COVID-19. Clones were sequenced by immunoSEQ multiplex PCR, and TCRdb holds only the in-frame ones, with some missing. The table has more than 150,000 clones, around 87% seen once. Sequenced input: peripheral blood. The source is a man in his 60s with COVID-19, enrolled during active disease. CDR3s include the opening cysteine and the closing phenylalanine or tryptophan. The order of the fields is J gene, D gene, V gene, CDR3 length, clone size, CDR3 DNA, CDR3 protein. A D gene is named only where the DNA matches it firmly. Clone sizes are given selectively: once, few, many, or a class where the clone is expanded.

TRBJ1-1 | . | TRBV12-5 | 14 | . | TGTGCTAGTGGTTCCGACGCGGGGGCCACTGAAGCTTTCTTT | CASGSDAGATEAFF
TRBJ2-1 | . | TRBV14 | 12 | . | TGTGCCAGCAGCCAAGAGAACAGGGAGCAGTTCTTC | CASSQENREQFF
TRBJ1-1 | . | TRBV4-3 | 13 | . | TGCGCCAGCAGGCCACAGGGGAACACTGAAGCTTTCTTT | CASRPQGNTEAFF
TRBJ1-1 | TRBD1 | TRBV5-1 | 16 | few | TGCGCCAGCAGCTTGGGGGGAACAGGGGTGAACACTGAAGCTTTCTTT | CASSLGGTGVNTEAFF
TRBJ2-5 | . | TRBV5-1 | 17 | . | TGCGCCAGCAGCTTGGGGGGTCCAGAGAGGGTGTTGGTCGCCCAGTACTTC | CASSLGGPERVLVAQYF
TRBJ1-3 | TRBD1 | TRBV29-1 | 13 | . | TGCAGCGTCAAGGGGGCTGCTGGAAACACCATATATTTT | CSVKGAAGNTIYF
TRBJ2-3 | TRBD1 | TRBV7-3 | 15 | . | TGTGCCAGCAGACAGACAGGGCTACGCACAGATACGCAGTATTTT | CASRQTGLRTDTQYF
TRBJ1-4 | . | TRBV5-1 | 15 | . | TGCGCCAGCAGCCTTTACGGGGGAAGGGAAGAAAAACTGTTTTTT | CASSLYGGREEKLFF
TRBJ1-2 | . | TRBV7-9 | 12 | . | TGTGCCAGCAGCTCTCCAGGCTATGGCTACACCTTC | CASSSPGYGYTF
TRBJ2-1 | TRBD2 | TRBV28 | 15 | . | TGTGCCAGCAGTGAGAGACTAGCGGGAGTTTATGAGCAGTTCTTC | CASSERLAGVYEQFF
TRBJ1-2 | . | TRBV19 | 16 | . | TGTGCCAGTAGTATAGACTCCCAGGGTCGAATGTATGGCTACACCTTC | CASSIDSQGRMYGYTF
TRBJ2-7 | TRBD2 | TRBV5-1 | 15 | . | TGCGCCAGCAGCTTGGGGACTAGCGGGACGTACGAGCAGTACTTC | CASSLGTSGTYEQYF
TRBJ2-1 | . | TRBV29-1 | 13 | . | TGCAGCGTTGAATTTCCGCCGGGCAATGAGCAGTTCTTC | CSVEFPPGNEQFF
TRBJ1-1 | TRBD1 | TRBV12-3/TRBV12-4 | 13 | . | TGTGCCAGCTCTACAGGGGTCAATCGCTGGGCTTTCTTT | CASSTGVNRWAFF
TRBJ2-3 | . | TRBV7-9 | 15 | . | TGTGCCAGCAGCTTAGGGCCAGTTTCCACAGATACGCAGTATTTT | CASSLGPVSTDTQYF
TRBJ1-4 | . | TRBV11-2 | 14 | . | TGTGCCAGCAGCTTAACGGACAGCACTGAAAAACTGTTTTTT | CASSLTDSTEKLFF
TRBJ1-1 | . | TRBV2 | 14 | . | TGTGCCAGCAGTGAACACAGAGCGAACACTGAAGCTTTCTTT | CASSEHRANTEAFF
TRBJ1-2 | TRBD1 | TRBV28 | 12 | . | TGTGCCAGCAGTCGGGACAGGTATGGCTACACCTTC | CASSRDRYGYTF
TRBJ2-7 | . | TRBV5-1 | 15 | . | TGCGCCAGCAGCTTGGGGTCAGGGAACTCCTACGAGCAGTACTTC | CASSLGSGNSYEQYF
TRBJ1-2 | . | TRBV24-1 | 12 | . | TGTGCCACCAGTGATCCGACAGATGGCTACACCTTC | CATSDPTDGYTF
TRBJ1-6 | TRBD1 | TRBV7-6 | 15 | once | TGTGCCAGCAGTCGTAACAGGGGGCAAGATTCACCCCTCCACTTT | CASSRNRGQDSPLHF
TRBJ1-4 | . | TRBV5-1 | 13 | few | TGCGCCAGCAGCCCGCCGGCGGGGGAAAAACTGTTTTTT | CASSPPAGEKLFF
TRBJ1-2 | . | TRBV14 | 15 | . | TGTGCCAGCAGCCAGGAACAGGGTTTCGACTATGGCTACACCTTC | CASSQEQGFDYGYTF
TRBJ1-1 | TRBD1 | TRBV6-2/TRBV6-3 | 15 | . | TGTGCCAGCAGTTACGAAACAGGGGTGGGCACTGAAGCTTTCTTT | CASSYETGVGTEAFF
TRBJ1-5 | . | TRBV6-2/TRBV6-3 | 13 | . | TGTGCCAGCAGTTGGCAGCCACCCGAGGCCCAGCATTTT | CASSWQPPEAQHF
TRBJ2-3 | TRBD2 | TRBV5-6 | 15 | . | TGTGCCAGCAGCCGGGGGGGTCCTAGCACAGATACGCAGTATTTT | CASSRGGPSTDTQYF
TRBJ2-7 | TRBD1 | TRBV4-1 | 17 | . | TGCGCCAGCAGCCCTACCAGAGGAACAGGGGTTCCCTACGAGCAGTACTTC | CASSPTRGTGVPYEQYF
TRBJ2-3 | TRBD1 | TRBV5-1 | 17 | . | TGCGCCAGCAGCTTGGAGGACGGAGACAGGGGCCCAGATACGCAGTATTTT | CASSLEDGDRGPDTQYF
TRBJ2-7 | . | TRBV4-3 | 13 | once | TGCGCCAGCAGCCAAGCGGTAAGGGGCGAGCAGTACTTC | CASSQAVRGEQYF
TRBJ1-2 | . | TRBV6-5 | 13 | once | TGTGCCAGCAGTCAAACAGGGTTATTTGGCTACACCTTC | CASSQTGLFGYTF
TRBJ2-3 | TRBD1 | TRBV9 | 14 | once | TGTGCCAGCAGCGGAAGACAGGGGCCAGATACGCAGTATTTT | CASSGRQGPDTQYF
TRBJ2-5 | TRBD1 | TRBV10-3 | 19 | . | TGTGCCATCAGTGAGTCGAAGCGCGGGACAGGGGGCGGAAGGGAGACCCAGTACTTC | CAISESKRGTGGGRETQYF
TRBJ1-4 | . | TRBV6-2/TRBV6-3 | 18 | . | TGTGCCAGCAGTTACTCCGACGGGAGAAAGACAACTAATGAAAAACTGTTTTTT | CASSYSDGRKTTNEKLFF
TRBJ2-5 | TRBD1 | TRBV6-5 | 15 | . | TGTGCCAGCAGGAGGGGGACAGGCATCCGAGAGACCCAGTACTTC | CASRRGTGIRETQYF
TRBJ1-6 | TRBD1 | TRBV11-2 | 14 | once | TGTGCCAGCAGCTTAGACGACAGGGCTTCACCCCTCCACTTT | CASSLDDRASPLHF
TRBJ1-1 | . | TRBV6-5 | 16 | . | TGTGCCAGCAGTTACTCGATCCGCGATCCGAACACTGAAGCTTTCTTT | CASSYSIRDPNTEAFF
TRBJ1-2 | . | TRBV14 | 15 | . | TGTGCCAGCGGCCAAGATCCGAGGGATAACTATGGCTACACCTTC | CASGQDPRDNYGYTF
TRBJ2-1 | . | TRBV28 | 14 | . | TGTGCCAGCCTCCATCGGGTGACGGCCAATGAGCAGTTCTTC | CASLHRVTANEQFF
TRBJ2-5 | . | TRBV5-1 | 14 | . | TGCGCCAGCAGCTTGGGAGGAAATCAAGAGACCCAGTACTTC | CASSLGGNQETQYF
TRBJ2-7 | TRBD1 | TRBV29-1 | 12 | . | TGCAGCGTTGCGACAGGGGCCTACGAGCAGTACTTC | CSVATGAYEQYF